The clone carrying this T cell receptor (beta chain) was seen only a few times. The antigen is not known. Genomic DNA was the PCR template. The TCR beta CDR3 region was amplified using 30 forward and 13 reverse primers. Each CDR3 protein gets one entry after TCRdb re-called the multiplex PCR reads with MiXCR. The sample lists fewer than 300,000 distinct CDR3 sequences, more than 40% occurring once. The source of the sample is a study of type 1 and type 2 diabetes patients. The overall study: Magnetic bead positive selection isolated CD4+ or CD8+ T cells from PBMCs.

General observations from the study: V and J gene usage correlated at about 0.97 between type 2 diabetes and control samples.

Germline trimming cut 2 bases from V and 5 bases from J; bases unmatched to any gene: 3. The CDR3 sequence is 14 residues long. Diabetic patients met standard criteria for type 1 or type 2 diabetes. The sequenced sample consisted of peripheral blood mononuclear cells (PBMCs). The V and J genes are TRBV12-3 or TRBV12-4 and TRBJ1-1; 9 nucleotides align to TRBD1. The source of this sequence is a man younger than 30 with type 2 diabetes. This CDR3 is CASSLNRGLTEAFF. CDR3 coding DNA: TGTGCCAGCAGTTTAAACAGGGGGCTAACTGAAGCTTTCTTT.